This T cell receptor (beta chain) was documented in a study of blood T cell repertoires in COVID-19. Overall study: Some COVID-19 samples were acute and others convalescent; all came from the United States, Italy and Spain. PBMCs, B-cell-depleted T cells, or T cells provided the cDNA or gDNA that made up the material.

V lost 8 bases and J lost 6; bases outside the gene matches: 12. Per germline, CDR1 MNHEY and CDR2 SVGAGI. CDR3 size: 15 residues. Original handling: Quantification of nucleated cells was approximated via reference gene primer amplification. Produced via immunoSEQ multiplex PCR; TCRdb's table is partial and in-frame only. The V and J calls and clone size were taken over from that table, and D and trimming were inferred from the DNA. The sample consists of approximately 160,000 clones, 84% of them appearing once. The clonotype was recovered from a man in his forties who had recovered from COVID-19. V and J are TRBV6-5 and TRBJ1-2, with 10 bases matching TRBD1. The specimen was peripheral blood. The CDR3 nucleotides are TGTGCCAGCCTCAGGGGGACAGGGGAATGGAATGGCTACACCTTC. Protein sequence: CASLRGTGEWNGYTF.